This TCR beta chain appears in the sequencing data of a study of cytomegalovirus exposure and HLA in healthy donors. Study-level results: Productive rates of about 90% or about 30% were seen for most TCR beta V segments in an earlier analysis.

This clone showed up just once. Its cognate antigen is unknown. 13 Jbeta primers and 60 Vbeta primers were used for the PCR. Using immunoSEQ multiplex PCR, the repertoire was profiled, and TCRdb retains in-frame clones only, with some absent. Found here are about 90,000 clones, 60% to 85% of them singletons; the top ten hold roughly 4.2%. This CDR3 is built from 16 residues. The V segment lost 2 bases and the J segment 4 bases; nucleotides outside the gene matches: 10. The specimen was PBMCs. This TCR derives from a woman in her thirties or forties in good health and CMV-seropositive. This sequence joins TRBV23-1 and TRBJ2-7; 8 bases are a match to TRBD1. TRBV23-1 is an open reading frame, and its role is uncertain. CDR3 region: CASSQDRGPTGYEQYF. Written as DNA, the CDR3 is TGCGCCAGCAGTCAAGACAGGGGACCGACGGGATACGAGCAGTACTTC.